A selection of T cell receptor beta chains follows, all from one sample in a study of blood T cell repertoires in COVID-19. TCRdb's table, derived via immunoSEQ multiplex PCR, lists solely in-frame clones and lacks some. This table holds over 200,000 clones, about 87% found once. Sequencing used PBMCs or T cells enriched from blood (not recorded which). The source of these receptors is a man aged 25 to 45 who had recovered from COVID-19. The CDR3 runs from the conserved cysteine through the conserved F or W. The order of the fields is CDR3 protein, CDR3 DNA, J gene, clone size, CDR3 length, V gene, D gene. The D gene is left open where the match is weak. For some rows the clone size is stated as once, few or many, or as a class when expanded; others skip it.

CDR3 protein: CASSLAVGGNYGYTF
CDR3 DNA: TGTGCCAGCAGCTTGGCCGTCGGGGGAAACTATGGCTACACCTTC
J gene: TRBJ1-2
clone size: -
CDR3 length: 15
V gene: TRBV5-4
D gene: -

CDR3 protein: CASSLAGGFTDTQYF
CDR3 DNA: TGTGCCAGCAGCTTGGCTGGCGGGTTCACAGATACGCAGTATTTT
J gene: TRBJ2-3
clone size: -
CDR3 length: 15
V gene: TRBV5-6
D gene: -

CDR3 protein: CASSARQGAGQPQHF
CDR3 DNA: TGTGCCAGTAGTGCACGACAGGGGGCTGGTCAGCCCCAGCATTTT
J gene: TRBJ1-5
clone size: -
CDR3 length: 15
V gene: TRBV19
D gene: TRBD1

CDR3 protein: CASSLGTGRTNEKLFF
CDR3 DNA: TGTGCCAGCAGCCTGGGGACAGGGAGAACTAATGAAAAACTGTTTTTT
J gene: TRBJ1-4
clone size: -
CDR3 length: 16
V gene: TRBV5-8
D gene: TRBD1

CDR3 protein: CASSPTGVNEQFF
CDR3 DNA: TGTGCCAGCAGTCCAACAGGGGTAAATGAGCAGTTCTTC
J gene: TRBJ2-1
clone size: -
CDR3 length: 13
V gene: TRBV7-2
D gene: TRBD1

CDR3 protein: CASSLTGTGGFYNEKLFF
CDR3 DNA: TGTGCCAGCAGTCTCACCGGGACAGGGGGTTTCTATAATGAAAAACTGTTTTTT
J gene: TRBJ1-4
clone size: -
CDR3 length: 18
V gene: TRBV6-6
D gene: TRBD1

CDR3 protein: CASTLRRFWGRPPDTQYF
CDR3 DNA: TGTGCCAGCACGCTTAGAAGATTTTGGGGGCGACCCCCAGATACGCAGTATTTT
J gene: TRBJ2-3
clone size: -
CDR3 length: 18
V gene: TRBV7-8
D gene: -

CDR3 protein: CASKSGGNQPQHF
CDR3 DNA: TGTGCCAGTAAGTCAGGTGGCAATCAGCCCCAGCATTTT
J gene: TRBJ1-5
clone size: -
CDR3 length: 13
V gene: TRBV19
D gene: -

CDR3 protein: CASSTPVGSSYNEQFF
CDR3 DNA: TGTGCCAGCAGTACCCCCGTAGGGAGCTCCTACAATGAGCAGTTCTTC
J gene: TRBJ2-1
clone size: -
CDR3 length: 16
V gene: TRBV28
D gene: -

CDR3 protein: CSASQTGVLYEQYF
CDR3 DNA: TGCAGTGCTAGTCAGACAGGGGTGCTCTACGAGCAGTACTTC
J gene: TRBJ2-7
clone size: -
CDR3 length: 14
V gene: TRBV20-1
D gene: TRBD1

CDR3 protein: CASSEQGTDTQYF
CDR3 DNA: TGTGCCAGTAGCGAACAGGGTACAGATACGCAGTATTTT
J gene: TRBJ2-3
clone size: -
CDR3 length: 13
V gene: TRBV19
D gene: -

CDR3 protein: CASRSQDSIQPQHF
CDR3 DNA: TGTGCCAGCAGGTCCCAGGACAGTATTCAGCCCCAGCATTTT
J gene: TRBJ1-5
clone size: -
CDR3 length: 14
V gene: TRBV6-5
D gene: -

CDR3 protein: CASSPQGNEQFF
CDR3 DNA: TGTGCCAGCTCACCCCAGGGTAATGAGCAGTTCTTC
J gene: TRBJ2-1
clone size: -
CDR3 length: 12
V gene: TRBV18
D gene: -

CDR3 protein: CASSPMTSGYEQYF
CDR3 DNA: TGTGCCAGCAGCCCAATGACTAGCGGGTACGAGCAGTACTTC
J gene: TRBJ2-7
clone size: -
CDR3 length: 14
V gene: TRBV11-2
D gene: TRBD2

CDR3 protein: CASNLRTARTNSPLHF
CDR3 DNA: TGTGCCAGCAACCTTAGGACAGCCAGGACCAATTCACCCCTCCACTTT
J gene: TRBJ1-6
clone size: -
CDR3 length: 16
V gene: TRBV7-2
D gene: -

CDR3 protein: CASSALGPWGNTIYF
CDR3 DNA: TGTGCCAGCAGCGCCCTGGGGCCCTGGGGAAACACCATATATTTT
J gene: TRBJ1-3
clone size: once
CDR3 length: 15
V gene: TRBV9
D gene: -

CDR3 protein: CASSFSRGGATDTQYF
CDR3 DNA: TGTGCCAGCAGCTTTTCGCGGGGGGGCGCAACAGATACGCAGTATTTT
J gene: TRBJ2-3
clone size: -
CDR3 length: 16
V gene: TRBV7-9
D gene: TRBD2

CDR3 protein: CASSPTGTGDPGYF
CDR3 DNA: TGTGCCAGCAGTCCCACCGGGACAGGGGACCCTGGGTACTTC
J gene: TRBJ2-7
clone size: -
CDR3 length: 14
V gene: TRBV28
D gene: TRBD1

CDR3 protein: CAWRGQGNTEAFF
CDR3 DNA: TGTGCCTGGAGAGGGCAGGGGAACACTGAAGCTTTCTTT
J gene: TRBJ1-1
clone size: -
CDR3 length: 13
V gene: TRBV30
D gene: -

CDR3 protein: CATSEASLTTGELFF
CDR3 DNA: TGTGCCACCAGCGAGGCCAGCTTAACAACCGGGGAGCTGTTTTTT
J gene: TRBJ2-2
clone size: few
CDR3 length: 15
V gene: TRBV15
D gene: -

CDR3 protein: CASSPPRTRGTGELFF
CDR3 DNA: TGTGCCAGCAGCCCCCCCCGTACTAGAGGCACCGGGGAGCTGTTTTTT
J gene: TRBJ2-2
clone size: -
CDR3 length: 16
V gene: TRBV4-2
D gene: -

CDR3 protein: CASSPPGVGGYTF
CDR3 DNA: TGTGCCAGCTCACCACCCGGGGTCGGTGGCTACACCTTC
J gene: TRBJ1-2
clone size: -
CDR3 length: 13
V gene: TRBV18
D gene: -

CDR3 protein: CASSGLAGAYEQYF
CDR3 DNA: TGTGCCAGCAGTGGACTAGCGGGGGCCTACGAGCAGTACTTC
J gene: TRBJ2-7
clone size: -
CDR3 length: 14
V gene: TRBV2
D gene: TRBD2

CDR3 protein: CATSREREGNEQFF
CDR3 DNA: TGTGCCACCAGCAGAGAGCGGGAGGGCAATGAGCAGTTCTTC
J gene: TRBJ2-1
clone size: -
CDR3 length: 14
V gene: TRBV15
D gene: TRBD2

CDR3 protein: CASSPTRTGGHQPQHF
CDR3 DNA: TGTGCCAGCAGTCCAACGAGGACAGGGGGCCATCAGCCCCAGCATTTT
J gene: TRBJ1-5
clone size: once
CDR3 length: 16
V gene: TRBV28
D gene: TRBD1

CDR3 protein: CASSLGDTYGYTF
CDR3 DNA: TGCGCCAGCAGCCTTGGGGACACCTATGGCTACACCTTC
J gene: TRBJ1-2
clone size: -
CDR3 length: 13
V gene: TRBV5-1
D gene: -

CDR3 protein: CASSKTGSSNQPQHF
CDR3 DNA: TGTGCCAGCAGCAAAACAGGGAGTAGCAATCAGCCCCAGCATTTT
J gene: TRBJ1-5
clone size: -
CDR3 length: 15
V gene: TRBV21-1
D gene: -

CDR3 protein: CASRSQGSSYEQYF
CDR3 DNA: TGTGCCAGCAGGAGTCAGGGGAGCTCCTACGAGCAGTACTTC
J gene: TRBJ2-7
clone size: -
CDR3 length: 14
V gene: TRBV2
D gene: -